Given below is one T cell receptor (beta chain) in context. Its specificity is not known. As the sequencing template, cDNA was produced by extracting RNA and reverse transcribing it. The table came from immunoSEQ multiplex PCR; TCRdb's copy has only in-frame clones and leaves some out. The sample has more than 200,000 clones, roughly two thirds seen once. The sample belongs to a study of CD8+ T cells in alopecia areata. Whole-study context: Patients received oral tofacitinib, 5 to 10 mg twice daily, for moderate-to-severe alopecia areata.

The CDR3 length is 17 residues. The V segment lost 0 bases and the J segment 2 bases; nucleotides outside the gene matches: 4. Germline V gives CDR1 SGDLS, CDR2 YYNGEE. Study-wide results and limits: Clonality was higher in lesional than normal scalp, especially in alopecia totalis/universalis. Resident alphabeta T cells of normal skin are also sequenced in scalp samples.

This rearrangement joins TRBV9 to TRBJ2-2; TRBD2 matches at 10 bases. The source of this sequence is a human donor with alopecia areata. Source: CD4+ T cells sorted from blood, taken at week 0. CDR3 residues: CASSVGTSGLNTGELFF. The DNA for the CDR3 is TGTGCCAGCAGCGTAGGGACTAGCGGTCTTAACACCGGGGAGCTGTTTTTT. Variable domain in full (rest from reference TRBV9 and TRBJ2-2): DSGVTQTPKHLITATGQRVTLRCSPRSGDLSVYWYQQSLDQGLQFLIQYYNGEERAKGNILERFSAQQFPDLHSELNLSSLELGDSALYFCASSVGTSGLNTGELFFGEGSRLTVL.